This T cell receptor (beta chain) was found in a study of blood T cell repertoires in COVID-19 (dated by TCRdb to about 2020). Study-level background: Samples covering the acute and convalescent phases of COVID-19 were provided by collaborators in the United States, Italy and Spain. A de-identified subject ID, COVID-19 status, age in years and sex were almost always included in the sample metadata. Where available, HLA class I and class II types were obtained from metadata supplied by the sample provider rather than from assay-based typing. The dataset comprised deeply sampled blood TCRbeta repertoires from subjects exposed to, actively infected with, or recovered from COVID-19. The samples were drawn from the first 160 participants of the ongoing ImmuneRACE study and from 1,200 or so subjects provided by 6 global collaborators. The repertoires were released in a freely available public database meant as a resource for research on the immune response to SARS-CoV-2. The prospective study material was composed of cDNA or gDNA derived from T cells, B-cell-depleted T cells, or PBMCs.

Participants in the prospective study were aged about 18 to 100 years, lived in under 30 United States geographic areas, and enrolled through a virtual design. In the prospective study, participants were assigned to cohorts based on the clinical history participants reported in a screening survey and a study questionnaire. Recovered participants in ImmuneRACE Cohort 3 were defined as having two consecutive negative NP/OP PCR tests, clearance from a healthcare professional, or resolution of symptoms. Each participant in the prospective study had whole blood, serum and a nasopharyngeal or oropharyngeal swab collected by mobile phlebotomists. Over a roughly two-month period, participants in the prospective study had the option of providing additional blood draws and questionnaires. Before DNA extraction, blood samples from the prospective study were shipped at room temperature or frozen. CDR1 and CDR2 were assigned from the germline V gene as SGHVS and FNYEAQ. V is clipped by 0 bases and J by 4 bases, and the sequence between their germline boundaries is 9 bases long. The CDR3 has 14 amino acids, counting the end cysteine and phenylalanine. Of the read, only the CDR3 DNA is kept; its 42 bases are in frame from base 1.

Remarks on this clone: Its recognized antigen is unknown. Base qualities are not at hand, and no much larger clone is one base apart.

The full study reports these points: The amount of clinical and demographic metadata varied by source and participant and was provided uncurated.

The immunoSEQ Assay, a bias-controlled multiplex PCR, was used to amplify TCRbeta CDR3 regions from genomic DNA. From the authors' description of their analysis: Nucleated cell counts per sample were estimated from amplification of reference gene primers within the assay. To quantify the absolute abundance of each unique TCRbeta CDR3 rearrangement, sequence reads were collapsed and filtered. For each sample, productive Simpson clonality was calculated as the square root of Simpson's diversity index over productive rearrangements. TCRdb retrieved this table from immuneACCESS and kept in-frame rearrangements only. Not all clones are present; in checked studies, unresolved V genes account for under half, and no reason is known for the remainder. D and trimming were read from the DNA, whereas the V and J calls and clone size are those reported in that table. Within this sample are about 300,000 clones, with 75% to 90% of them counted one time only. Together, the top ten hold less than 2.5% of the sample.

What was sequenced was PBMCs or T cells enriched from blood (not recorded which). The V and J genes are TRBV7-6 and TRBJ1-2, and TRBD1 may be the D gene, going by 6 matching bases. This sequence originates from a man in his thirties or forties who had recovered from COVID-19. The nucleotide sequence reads TGTGCCAGCAGCTTAGCGCAACAGGGCTATGGCTACACCTTC. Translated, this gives CASSLAQQGYGYTF.